Listed here are 17 T cell receptor beta chains from one sample, sequenced in a study of cytomegalovirus exposure and HLA in healthy donors. PCR amplification relied on 60 Vbeta primers (plus 13 Jbeta primers). Assay: immunoSEQ multiplex PCR; the TCRdb copy retains only in-frame clones and omits some. The sample includes about 130,000 clones, 70% to 80% seen only once; the top ten take 1.4% to 1.5%. The sequencing input was PBMCs. The receptor source for this set is a female donor in good health and CMV-seronegative.

The V and J genes are TRBV5-1 and TRBJ2-3; no clear D. This CDR3 is built from 15 residues. In germline, CDR1 is SGHRS, CDR2 YFSETQ. Trimming took 3 bases from V and 2 from J, leaving 13 bases between them. In DNA, the CDR3 is TGCGCCAGCAGCTCCGACTCATACGCCACAGATACGCAGTATTTT. Protein sequence: CASSSDSYATDTQYF. Variable domain in full (rest from reference TRBV5-1 and TRBJ2-3): KAGVTQTPRYLIKTRGQQVTLSCSPISGHRSVSWYQQTPGQGLQFLFEYFSETQRNKGNFPGRFSGRQFSNSRSEMNVSTLELGDSALYLCASSSDSYATDTQYFGPGTRLTVL.

The chain carries TRBV5-1 and TRBJ2-7; TRBD1 might be the D (5 bases). Trimming took 5 bases from V and 3 from J, leaving 18 bases between them. The CDR3 sequence is 15 residues long. CDR1 and CDR2 (germline): SGHRS, YFSETQ. CDR3 DNA sequence: TGCGCCAGCAGTTCCACAGGTCGTAAGGTCTACGAGCAGTACTTC. It translates to CASSSTGRKVYEQYF.

The chain recombines TRBV7-2 with TRBJ1-1, with 8 nucleotides matching TRBD1. V shed 5 bases, J shed 11 bases, and the junction held 10 bases outside the gene matches. Germline V gene sequence: CDR1 SGHTA, CDR2 FQGNSA. This CDR3 has 13 amino acids. This CDR3 is CASSLSTGVGAFF. DNA for the CDR3: TGTGCCAGCAGCCTCTCGACAGGGGTTGGGGCTTTCTTT.

With respect to this clone: An end of the junction differs from the germline gene, which may be a read error. The chain has TRBV4-1 and TRBJ2-7; tentative D call: TRBD1 (6 bases). Germline lookup yields CDR1 MGHRA and CDR2 YSYEKL. CDR3 length: 16 residues. The CDR3 is CVSSQPQGQGTHEQYF. In DNA, the CDR3 is TGCGTCAGCAGCCAACCTCAGGGGCAGGGGACCCACGAGCAGTACTTC.

This chain uses TRBV6-5 with TRBJ2-5; 7 bases are shared with TRBD1. The J call may be mistaken, given a closer DNA end match to TRBJ2-7. This CDR3 contains 15 residues. Germline V gene sequence: CDR1 MNHEY, CDR2 SVGAGI. The DNA for the CDR3 is TGTGCCAGCAGTTACCGTGGACAGGAACTCTACGAGCAGTACTTC. It encodes CASSYRGQELYEQYF.

The J gene is TRBJ2-7, the V gene TRBV13, with 7 bases fitting TRBD1. The CDR3 is made up of 14 amino acids. CDR1 and CDR2 from the germline V gene are PRHDT and FYEKMQ (reference sequence). Germline trimming cut 5 bases from V and 6 bases from J; bases unmatched to any gene: 10. The chain's CDR3 is CASSLRQGLTEQYF. As DNA, the CDR3 is TGTGCCAGCAGCCTGAGACAGGGCCTTACCGAGCAGTACTTC.

The rearrangement links TRBV2 to TRBJ2-5; TRBD1 might be the D (7 bases). Per the germline V gene, CDR1 is SNHLY and CDR2 is FYNNEI. The CDR3 consists of 15 residues. The CDR3: CAGGGRGARQETQYF. CDR3 in DNA: TGTGCAGGAGGGGGCAGGGGCGCCCGGCAGGAGACCCAGTACTTC.

The chain has TRBV7-9 and TRBJ2-3; no firm D call. The length of the CDR3 is 12 residues. V was shortened by 5 bases and J by 13 bases, with 16 bases between the two germline ends. From germline, CDR1 is SEHNR and CDR2 FQNEAQ (reference sequence). The CDR3 loop is CASSPVHPPEYF. CDR3 nucleotide sequence: TGTGCCAGCAGCCCAGTCCACCCCCCCGAGTATTTT.

DNA for the CDR3: TGTGCCAGGGGATTGCGGGAGGTCGTAGATACGCAGTATTTT. Amino acid sequence: CARGLREVVDTQYF. V is TRBV27 and J is TRBJ2-3, with 8 bases matching TRBD2. From germline, CDR1 is MNHEY and CDR2 SMNVEV (reference sequence). J gave up 5 bases and V 9 bases, and 10 bases lay outside the gene matches. CDR3 length: 14 residues.

This clone has just one count. The rearrangement joins TRBV7-2 to TRBJ2-5, with a tentative D call TRBD2 (5 bases). Germline V gene lookup returns CDR1 SGHTA and CDR2 FQGNSA. The ends were cut back, 3 bases at V and 5 bases at J, with 7 bases in the middle. The CDR3 runs 12 residues. The CDR3 sequence: CASSFTRETQYF. In nucleotides, the CDR3 is TGTGCCAGCAGCTTTACTAGGGAGACCCAGTACTTC.

J is TRBJ2-1 and V is TRBV5-4; weak D call: TRBD2 (5 bases). Trimming took off 0 bases at V and 5 bases at J, with 9 bases between the two ends. The CDR3 has 14 amino acids. The germline V gene has CDR1 SGHNT and CDR2 YYREEE (reference sequence). The CDR3 nucleotides are TGTGCCAGCAGCTTGGTATCCGGGAACAATGAGCAGTTCTTC. It is translated as CASSLVSGNNEQFF.

The chain links TRBV2 to TRBJ1-2, with D unclear. Germline values: CDR1 SNHLY, CDR2 FYNNEI. This CDR3 comprises 15 residues. With 1 base removed from V and 1 base from J, the gap between germline ends came to 10 bases. In DNA, the CDR3 is TGTGCCAGCAGTGAAGGCCCTCACTTTAACTATGGCTACACCTTC. Its protein product is CASSEGPHFNYGYTF.

The rearrangement links TRBV7-2 to TRBJ2-2; 9 bases fit TRBD1. V trimming: 0 bases; J trimming: 7 bases; junction bases outside the gene matches: 6. The CDR3 runs to 16 residues. Germline V gene sequence: CDR1 SGHTA, CDR2 FQGNSA. The CDR3 DNA reads TGTGCCAGCAGCTTAGCAGGGACAGGGAAGTACGGGGAGCTGTTTTTT. Translated, it gives CASSLAGTGKYGELFF.

This clone was seen only once. This sequence joins TRBV6-1 and TRBJ2-3; 7 bases fit TRBD1. With 5 bases clipped from V and 2 bases from J, the junction kept 7 bases outside the gene matches. CDR1 and CDR2 from the germline V gene are MNHNS and SASEGT. The CDR3 sequence is 15 residues long. The CDR3 bases are TGTGCCAGCAGTCTCCTAACAGGGGCCACAGATACGCAGTATTTT. Protein: CASSLLTGATDTQYF.

The gene calls are TRBV28 and TRBJ2-3; no definite D call. Per the germline V gene, CDR1 is MDHEN and CDR2 is SYDVKM. Trimming removed 2 bases at V and 3 bases at J, with 6 bases between. The CDR3 is 13 residues long. CDR3 in amino acids: CASSLTVTDTQYF. The CDR3 DNA follows: TGTGCCAGCAGTTTAACGGTTACAGATACGCAGTATTTT.

The chain recombines TRBV5-4 with TRBJ1-2; possible D gene TRBD1, 6 bases. This CDR3 spans 13 amino acids. Trimming took off 0 bases at V and 3 bases at J, with 6 bases between the two ends. Germline V gene sequence: CDR1 SGHNT, CDR2 YYREEE (reference sequence). Here the CDR3 reads CASSLEGDYGYTF. As DNA, the CDR3 is TGTGCCAGCAGCTTGGAGGGGGACTATGGCTACACCTTC.

V gene TRBV5-5 combines with J gene TRBJ2-7; D gene ambiguous. There are 12 residues in the CDR3. Germline V gene lookup returns CDR1 SGHKS and CDR2 YYEKEE (reference sequence). Trimming took off 1 base at V and 5 bases at J, with 7 bases between the two ends. CDR3 coding DNA: TGTGCCAGCAGCTTGCGTCAGGACGAGCAGTACTTC. Amino acid sequence: CASSLRQDEQYF.